Listed here are 15 T cell receptor beta chains from one sample, sequenced in a study of spatial heterogeneity in lung cancer. TCRdb called the 5' RACE reads again in MiXCR, with one record for every CDR3 protein. This table holds some 41,000 distinct CDR3 sequences, roughly a tenth found once. The sample's time point: blood at routine non-recurrence follow-up after resection. Sequenced material: PBMCs, taken at follow-up. The receptors were gathered from a female donor with early-stage non-small cell lung cancer.

This clonotype was observed a handful of times. V is TRBV19 and J is TRBJ1-1; no clear D. Germline V lookup: CDR1 LNHDA, CDR2 SQIVND (reference sequence). The CDR3 covers 13 residues. V lost 3 bases to trimming and J lost 2 bases, with 7 bases between them. CDR3 loop: CASSISPNTEAFF. The CDR3 nucleotides are TGTGCCAGTAGTATTTCCCCCAACACTGAAGCTTTCTTT. The complete variable domain, with remaining parts taken from reference TRBV19 and TRBJ1-1, reads DGGITQSPKYLFRKEGQNVTLSCEQNLNHDAMYWYRQDPGQGLRLIYYSQIVNDFQKGDIAEGYSVSREKKESFPLTVTSAQKNPTAFYLCASSISPNTEAFFGQGTRLTVV.

Comment on this clonotype: Compared with germline, one end of the junction differs, possibly owing to a read error. The V call is TRBV27, the J call TRBJ1-6, with D uncertain. CDR1 and CDR2 (germline): MNHEY, SMNVEV (reference sequence). The CDR3 loop spans 13 amino acids. The CDR3 spells CASKWSYNSSLHF. For the CDR3, the DNA is TGTGCCAGCAAGTGGTCCTATAATTCATCCCTCCACTTT.

In its sample, this clonotype was seen a few times. J is TRBJ2-3 and V is TRBV10-3; D unclear. Trimming removed 5 bases from V and 0 bases from J, with 6 bases in between. The CDR3 has 13 residues. The germline CDR1 and CDR2 sequences are ENHRY and SYGVKD. The CDR3 reads CAISYPSTDTQYF. DNA of the CDR3: TGTGCCATCAGTTATCCTAGCACAGATACGCAGTATTTT.

This clonotype was detected a few times. V and J are TRBV5-3 and TRBJ2-1; 8 bases fit TRBD2. TRBV5-3 is an ORF, and what it does is uncertain. Germline trimming cut 4 bases from V and 8 bases from J; bases unmatched to any gene: 20. This CDR3 has 18 amino acids. CDR3 amino acids: CARSHIWTSKRQVHEQFF. CDR3 nucleotide sequence: TGTGCCAGAAGCCATATATGGACTAGCAAGAGGCAAGTCCATGAGCAGTTCTTC.

The rearrangement links TRBV7-9 to TRBJ2-7, with D possibly matching TRBD2 (5 bases). Germline V gene sequence: CDR1 SEHNR, CDR2 FQNEAQ (reference sequence). V shed 5 bases and J shed 4 bases, with 12 bases lying between them. The CDR3 spans 13 residues. The CDR3 protein is CASSQPAGYEQYF. Here the CDR3 DNA reads TGTGCCAGCAGCCAGCCTGCGGGTTACGAGCAGTACTTC.

This clonotype was seen at least ten times. V and J are TRBV29-1 and TRBJ2-7, with D uncertain. V gave up 6 bases and J gave up 0 bases, with 12 bases separating them. The CDR3 sequence is 13 residues long. CDR1 SQVTM and CDR2 ANQGSEA come from the germline V gene. CDR3 nucleotides: TGCAGCGTCACTACACGAAACTCCTACGAGCAGTACTTC. It specifies CSVTTRNSYEQYF.

This clonotype has only a few counts. In DNA form, the CDR3 reads TGTGCCAGCAGCCCCTCGAAGGGGAACTATGGCTACACCTTC. Its translation: CASSPSKGNYGYTF. The chain has TRBV7-8 and TRBJ1-2; perhaps TRBD1 as D (5 bases). The CDR3 is made up of 14 amino acids. Trimming took off 5 bases at V and 2 bases at J, with 12 bases between the two ends. The germline V gene has CDR1 SGHVS and CDR2 FQNEAQ.

This clonotype turned up a few times. The rearrangement links TRBV3-1 to TRBJ1-1, with D tentatively TRBD1 (6 bases). The CDR3 contains 12 residues. Germline-derived CDR1 and CDR2 are LGHDT and YNNKEL (reference sequence). The V end lost 1 base, the J end lost 11 bases, and 11 bases lay between the germline ends. CDR3 nucleotides: TGTGCCAGCAGCCAAGTCTTGGGGGGCGCTTTCTTT. This gives the protein CASSQVLGGAFF.

The genes are TRBV20-1 and TRBJ2-1; no clear D gene. V shed 2 bases and J shed 0 bases, with 5 bases lying between them. Germline values: CDR1 DFQATT, CDR2 SNEGSKA (reference sequence). The CDR3 runs to 13 residues. The CDR3 DNA reads as TGCAGTGCTAGACCCCGCTCCTACAATGAGCAGTTCTTC. It encodes CSARPRSYNEQFF.

The rearrangement joins TRBV19 to TRBJ1-5, with 8 bases identical to TRBD1. Germline loops: CDR1 LNHDA, CDR2 SQIVND (reference sequence). The trim removed 3 bases at V and 7 bases at J, leaving 5 bases unmatched. This CDR3 spans 14 amino acids. The chain's CDR3 is CASSIDRGRQPQHF. CDR3 DNA: TGTGCCAGTAGTATCGACAGGGGAAGACAGCCCCAGCATTTT.

This clonotype came up many times. The chain recombines TRBV30 with TRBJ2-3; D unresolved. Trimming took 4 bases from V and 5 from J, leaving 10 bases between them. The CDR3 consists of 12 residues. Germline CDR1 GTSNPN, CDR2 SVGIG (reference sequence). CDR3 DNA: TGTGCCTGGACCCCTTCAAAAGATACGCAGTATTTT. Residues: CAWTPSKDTQYF.

This clonotype was detected many times. The J gene is TRBJ2-3, the V gene TRBV5-1; 7 bases are shared with TRBD1. This CDR3 region has 15 residues. Germline trimming cut 4 bases from V and 3 bases from J; bases unmatched to any gene: 8. CDR1 SGHRS and CDR2 YFSETQ come from the germline V gene. The CDR3 nucleotides read TGCGCCAGCAGCCGTAACAGGGGTGGAACAGATACGCAGTATTTT. This codes for CASSRNRGGTDTQYF.

This clonotype was observed many times. The chain recombines TRBV7-9 with TRBJ2-5, with D possibly TRBD1 on 6 matching bases. Germline loops: CDR1 SEHNR, CDR2 FQNEAQ (reference sequence). The CDR3 is made up of 14 amino acids. V was shortened by 4 bases and J by 6 bases, with 15 bases between the two germline ends. The CDR3 is CASSSLDRPQTQYF. CDR3 nucleotide sequence: TGTGCCAGCAGCTCCCTAGACAGGCCCCAGACCCAGTACTTC.

This clonotype was counted many times. This rearrangement joins TRBV28 to TRBJ1-5, with no clear D. Trimming cost V 6 bases and J 1 base, with 4 bases left between them. The CDR3 is 12 amino acids. In germline, CDR1 is MDHEN, CDR2 SYDVKM. DNA for the CDR3: TGTGCCAGCAGAGGAAGCAATCAGCCCCAGCATTTT. This gives the protein CASRGSNQPQHF.

V is TRBV30 and J is TRBJ2-7; weak D call: TRBD2 (6 bases). This CDR3 is built from 16 residues. Trimming took off 0 bases at V and 3 bases at J, with 18 bases between the two ends. Germline assignment: CDR1 GTSNPN and CDR2 SVGIG (reference sequence). This CDR3 is CAWSVPTRMLRYEQYF. As DNA, the CDR3 is TGTGCCTGGAGTGTACCGACTAGAATGTTGCGCTACGAGCAGTACTTC.